A selection of T cell receptor beta chains follows, all from one sample in a study of shared clonotypes between healthy human individuals. The data were produced by immunoSEQ multiplex PCR, yet TCRdb's version contains in-frame clones alone and is incomplete. The sample yields roughly 300,000 clones, about 73% seen once. Specimen: memory CD4+ T cells sorted from blood. The source is a young man in good health. Both conserved end residues are part of each CDR3. Fields, in order: J gene, D gene, V gene, clone size, CDR3 DNA, CDR3 protein. D genes are given only for firm matches. Size is stated for part of the rows, as once, few or many counts, or as a class when the clone is expanded.

J: TRBJ2-7
D: NA
V: TRBV7-8
size: NA
DNA: TGTGCCAGCAGCTTATCAGACACGGGGGTTTCCTACGAGCAGTACTTC
CDR3: CASSLSDTGVSYEQYF

J: TRBJ2-3
D: TRBD1
V: TRBV5-6
size: NA
DNA: TGTGCCAGCAACCCAGACAGGGGCCGCACAGATACGCAGTATTTT
CDR3: CASNPDRGRTDTQYF

J: TRBJ2-5
D: NA
V: TRBV25-1
size: NA
DNA: TGTGCCAGCAGCAGGCAACAAGAGACCCAGTACTTC
CDR3: CASSRQQETQYF

J: TRBJ1-3
D: NA
V: TRBV5-4
size: NA
DNA: TGTGCCAGCAGCTTCTCGGCCTCTGGAAACACCATATATTTT
CDR3: CASSFSASGNTIYF

J: TRBJ2-3
D: NA
V: TRBV7-3
size: NA
DNA: TGTGCCAGCAGCTTCCGGGGGACAGATACGCAGTATTTT
CDR3: CASSFRGTDTQYF

J: TRBJ2-7
D: NA
V: TRBV18
size: NA
DNA: TGTGCCAGCTCACCAGCCAGGGACTACGAGCAGTACTTC
CDR3: CASSPARDYEQYF

J: TRBJ2-7
D: NA
V: TRBV6-1
size: NA
DNA: TGTGCCAGCAGTGAATGGACAGTCGGGCAGTACTTC
CDR3: CASSEWTVGQYF

J: TRBJ1-2
D: NA
V: TRBV6-6
size: few
DNA: TGTGCCAGCAGCTTAGACAGCAACTATGGCTACACCTTC
CDR3: CASSLDSNYGYTF

J: TRBJ2-5
D: TRBD1
V: TRBV5-3
size: NA
DNA: TGTGCCAGAAGCGTAACCTCCGGGTGGACAGGGGAGATTGAGCCGGGGACCCAGTACTTC
CDR3: CARSVTSGWTGEIEPGTQYF

J: TRBJ2-7
D: TRBD2
V: TRBV7-3
size: NA
DNA: TGTGCCAGCAGCTTGACGGGAGGGCCGTCCTACGAGCAGTACTTC
CDR3: CASSLTGGPSYEQYF

J: TRBJ2-1
D: TRBD2
V: TRBV5-6
size: NA
DNA: TGTGCCAGCAGCTTGGGGGTCCGGACTAGCGGGAGGAATGAGCAGTTCTTC
CDR3: CASSLGVRTSGRNEQFF

J: TRBJ2-7
D: TRBD2
V: TRBV4-1
size: NA
DNA: TGCGCCAGCAGGCGGACGCTAGCGGAAACGGGGGAGCAGTACTTC
CDR3: CASRRTLAETGEQYF

J: TRBJ2-1
D: TRBD1
V: TRBV7-2
size: medium-sized
DNA: TGTGCCAGCAGCTTAGGGACAGGACCTTACAATGAGCAGTTCTTC
CDR3: CASSLGTGPYNEQFF

J: TRBJ2-5
D: NA
V: TRBV6-5
size: NA
DNA: TGTGCCAGCACCCACGGGCAGACCCAGTACTTC
CDR3: CASTHGQTQYF

J: TRBJ1-5
D: NA
V: TRBV5-8
size: once
DNA: TGTGCCAGCAGTTCCGGGGACACCTTCAATCAGCCCCAGCATTTT
CDR3: CASSSGDTFNQPQHF

J: TRBJ1-5
D: NA
V: TRBV14
size: NA
DNA: TGTGCCAGCAGCCAAGATGTCCATCAGCCCCAGCATTTT
CDR3: CASSQDVHQPQHF

J: TRBJ1-1
D: NA
V: TRBV4-1
size: NA
DNA: TGCGCCAGCAGCCAAGTTCCCAATATGAACACTGAAGCTTTCTTT
CDR3: CASSQVPNMNTEAFF

J: TRBJ2-1
D: TRBD2
V: TRBV7-2
size: NA
DNA: TGTGCCAGCAGCCCTGGACTAGCTGGTAACAGTGAGCAGTTCTTC
CDR3: CASSPGLAGNSEQFF

J: TRBJ1-1
D: NA
V: TRBV18
size: once
DNA: TGTGCCAGCTCCTCCGGCCGGGGGAGGGACACTGAAGCTTTCTTT
CDR3: CASSSGRGRDTEAFF

J: TRBJ1-3
D: NA
V: TRBV15
size: NA
DNA: TGTGCCACCAGCAGAGGACAGGCCATCTCTGGAAACACCATATATTTT
CDR3: CATSRGQAISGNTIYF

J: TRBJ1-1
D: NA
V: TRBV6-5
size: NA
DNA: TGTGCCAGCAGTTACCCGGGACAACCGAACACTGAAGCTTTCTTT
CDR3: CASSYPGQPNTEAFF

J: TRBJ1-4
D: TRBD1
V: TRBV29-1
size: few
DNA: TGCAGCGTGGGACAGGGGCAAGAAAAACTGTTTTTT
CDR3: CSVGQGQEKLFF

J: TRBJ2-3
D: TRBD2
V: TRBV10-3
size: NA
DNA: TGTGCCATCAGTGAGAGCGGGGAGGGAGATACGCAGTATTTT
CDR3: CAISESGEGDTQYF

J: TRBJ2-1
D: TRBD1
V: TRBV9
size: NA
DNA: TGTGCCAGCAGCGTGAGACAGGGGGGGTTCCTCCCGATCTACAATGAGCAGTTCTTC
CDR3: CASSVRQGGFLPIYNEQFF

J: TRBJ2-7
D: TRBD1
V: TRBV29-1
size: NA
DNA: TGCAGCGCCCGGGACAGGGATTCATACGAGTACTTC
CDR3: CSARDRDSYEYF

J: TRBJ1-1
D: NA
V: TRBV18
size: few
DNA: TGTGCCAGCTCACCACTGGGGGGTCTCACTGAAGCTTTCTTT
CDR3: CASSPLGGLTEAFF

J: TRBJ2-2
D: TRBD2
V: TRBV5-4
size: few
DNA: TGTGCCAGCAGCTCTATGGCGGGAGTTCCCACCGGGGAGCTGTTTTTT
CDR3: CASSSMAGVPTGELFF

J: TRBJ1-6
D: NA
V: TRBV5-1
size: NA
DNA: TGCGCCAGCAGCCCGGGGGTGACAGATAATTCACCCCTCCACTTT
CDR3: CASSPGVTDNSPLHF

J: TRBJ2-7
D: NA
V: TRBV25-1
size: NA
DNA: TGTGCCAGCAGGGGGGGGGCCAGGAACTACGAGCAGTACTTC
CDR3: CASRGGARNYEQYF

J: TRBJ2-7
D: NA
V: TRBV2
size: NA
DNA: TGTGCCAGCAGTGAAGAGGGGGGTAGAGAACTCGCCTACGAGCAGTACTTC
CDR3: CASSEEGGRELAYEQYF

J: TRBJ1-1
D: NA
V: TRBV4-1
size: NA
DNA: TGCGCCAGCAGCCAAGGATACGGATTTGAAGCTTTCTTT
CDR3: CASSQGYGFEAFF

J: TRBJ1-1
D: NA
V: TRBV11-2
size: NA
DNA: TGTGCCAGCAGCTTAGTCGCAGGGCTCAAAGCTTTCTTT
CDR3: CASSLVAGLKAFF

J: TRBJ2-1
D: TRBD1
V: TRBV14
size: NA
DNA: TGTGCCAGCAGCCAACAGACAGGGTTCAATGAGCAGTTCTTC
CDR3: CASSQQTGFNEQFF

J: TRBJ2-1
D: NA
V: TRBV7-2
size: NA
DNA: TGTGCCAGCAGCCCGACCCCCGGCCTAGGGGCGTTCTTC
CDR3: CASSPTPGLGAFF

J: TRBJ2-7
D: NA
V: TRBV7-2
size: NA
DNA: TGTGCCAGCAGCCTTCTGGAGCGGACCTTACTCGAGCAGTACTTC
CDR3: CASSLLERTLLEQYF

J: TRBJ1-5
D: NA
V: TRBV27
size: NA
DNA: TGTGCCAGCAGTTTAGAAAGGGGCAATCAGCCCCAGCATTTT
CDR3: CASSLERGNQPQHF

J: TRBJ2-7
D: NA
V: TRBV28
size: few
DNA: TGTGCCAGCAGTTCCCAGGTGGTAAACTACGAGCAGTACTTC
CDR3: CASSSQVVNYEQYF

J: TRBJ2-1
D: NA
V: TRBV5-5
size: NA
DNA: TGTGCCAGCAGCTTGGAAGGGGGCTCCTACAATGAGCAGTTCTTC
CDR3: CASSLEGGSYNEQFF

J: TRBJ1-5
D: NA
V: TRBV19
size: many
DNA: TGTGCCAGTAGTATGGGGGGATGGGGCAATAGCAATCAGCCCCAGCATTTT
CDR3: CASSMGGWGNSNQPQHF

J: TRBJ2-1
D: NA
V: TRBV18
size: NA
DNA: TGTGCCAGCTCACACAATCCCGCCAGGGCCTACAATGAGCAGTTCTTC
CDR3: CASSHNPARAYNEQFF

J: TRBJ2-5
D: TRBD2
V: TRBV11-2
size: NA
DNA: TGTGCCAGCAGCCAAGGACTAGCGCTAAAAGAGACCCAGTACTTC
CDR3: CASSQGLALKETQYF

J: TRBJ2-1
D: NA
V: TRBV10-1
size: NA
DNA: TGCGCCAGCACTCCCGGCGGAGCTAACTACAATGAGCAGTTCTTC
CDR3: CASTPGGANYNEQFF

J: TRBJ1-1
D: TRBD1
V: TRBV7-9
size: NA
DNA: TGTGCCAGCAGCTTATCCCCCAACAGGGGGCGAAATTCGGCCACTGAAGCTTTCTTT
CDR3: CASSLSPNRGRNSATEAFF

J: TRBJ2-5
D: TRBD2
V: TRBV18
size: NA
DNA: TGTGCCAGCTCACCCGGACTAGCGGGAGGGCCTGGACAAGAGACCCAGTACTTC
CDR3: CASSPGLAGGPGQETQYF

J: TRBJ2-1
D: NA
V: TRBV5-1
size: NA
DNA: TGCGCCAGCAGCTTGGCAATCGGGAGTGGGGCCTACAATGAGCAGTTCTTC
CDR3: CASSLAIGSGAYNEQFF

J: TRBJ2-1
D: TRBD2
V: TRBV15
size: NA
DNA: TGTGCCACCAGCAGAGCGGGCTATCCCCTAGCGGGAGAGCATGAGCAGTTCTTC
CDR3: CATSRAGYPLAGEHEQFF

J: TRBJ2-7
D: TRBD1
V: TRBV4-3
size: NA
DNA: TGCGCCAGCAGCCAAGACGGCAGGGGGCAATACGAGCAGTACTTC
CDR3: CASSQDGRGQYEQYF

J: TRBJ2-1
D: TRBD1
V: TRBV6-4
size: NA
DNA: TGTGCCAGCAGCTCGGGACAGGGCTACAATGAGCAGTTCTTC
CDR3: CASSSGQGYNEQFF